This T cell receptor (beta chain) was profiled in a study of cytomegalovirus exposure and HLA in healthy donors. The CDR3 is 16 residues long. Germline V CDR1 and CDR2: SGHVS, FNYEAQ. Trimming pared 6 bases from V and 3 bases from J, leaving 18 bases between. The PCR made use of 60 Vbeta and 13 Jbeta primers. Method: immunoSEQ multiplex PCR; TCRdb's copy keeps in-frame clones and lacks some. Counted here are roughly 200,000 clones, around three quarters occurring once; the ten biggest clones make up about 1.9%. J is TRBJ2-1 and V is TRBV7-6, with D possibly matching TRBD2 (6 bases). Sequenced sample: PBMCs. The sequence derives from a man in his thirties or forties in good health and CMV-seronegative. The CDR3 bases are TGTGCCAGCAGTCGGAAGGGAGGTAGTAGCTACAATGAGCAGTTCTTC. Translation: CASSRKGGSSYNEQFF.